The 28 T cell receptor beta chains in this list originate from one sample, sequenced in a study of T-cell reconstitution after alpha-beta-depleted transplantation in children. Unique molecular identifiers were used in preparing the TCRbeta library. TCRdb reprocessed the PCR reads with MiXCR, giving one entry per CDR3 protein. The sample lists hundreds of thousands of distinct CDR3 sequences, roughly 23% occurring once. Sequenced material: PBMCs, mostly from graft donor cells, taken 360 days after TCRalphabeta/CD19-depleted stem cell transplant. The receptors were gathered from a boy less than two years old who had a stem cell transplant for acute myeloid leukemia, so the T cells may come from the graft donor.

The rearrangement joins TRBV12-3 or TRBV12-4 to TRBJ1-2; weak D call: TRBD1 (6 bases). The CDR3 extends over 16 amino acids. V was shortened by 6 bases and J by 7 bases, with 24 bases between the two germline ends. DNA for the CDR3: TGTGCCAGCAGCGTGGGTCGGGGGCCATCTGGGTCTGGCTACACCTTC. As protein: CASSVGRGPSGSGYTF.

This clonotype came up a few times. This chain connects TRBV5-1 to TRBJ2-7; TRBD1 or TRBD2 may be the D gene (5 bases each). The germline CDR1 and CDR2 sequences are SGHRS and YFSETQ. Between the trimmed V and J ends, which lost 0 bases and 5 bases, there was a span of 12 bases. This CDR3 has 14 residues. CDR3 region: CASSLAGTPHEQYF. For the CDR3, the DNA is TGCGCCAGCAGCTTGGCAGGGACCCCCCACGAGCAGTACTTC.

This clonotype was counted only a few times. V is TRBV12-3 or TRBV12-4 and J is TRBJ1-1; D gene uncertain. The germline V and J ends were trimmed by 2 bases and 6 bases, with 10 bases remaining between them. The length of the CDR3 is 13 residues. CDR3 amino acids: CASSLLTGSEAFF. Here the CDR3 DNA reads TGTGCCAGCAGTTTATTGACGGGATCTGAAGCTTTCTTT.

This clonotype occurred many times. The genes are TRBV6-5 and TRBJ1-1; a weak D match, TRBD1 (5 bases). V dropped 5 bases and J dropped 10 bases, with 14 bases sitting between them. The CDR3 extends over 12 amino acids. In germline, CDR1 is MNHEY, CDR2 SVGAGI. The CDR3 bases are TGTGCCAGCAGTCCCTGGACGGGGACAGCTTTCTTT. Its translation is CASSPWTGTAFF.

This sequence joins TRBV20-1 and TRBJ2-5, with 8 bases that match TRBD2. This CDR3 region has 14 residues. The V gene's germline CDR1 is DFQATT and CDR2 SNEGSKA (reference sequence). V was pared by 3 bases and J by 2 bases, with 5 bases of the junction left unmatched. The CDR3 is CSASPGLGQETQYF. As DNA, the CDR3 is TGCAGTGCTAGTCCGGGACTAGGTCAAGAGACCCAGTACTTC.

This rearrangement joins TRBV29-1 to TRBJ1-1; 7 bases agree with TRBD1. The V gene end was trimmed by 7 bases and the J gene end by 1 base; junction bases not matched to a gene: 12. The CDR3 runs to 15 residues. Germline CDR1 and CDR2: SQVTM and ANQGSEA. Here the CDR3 reads CSAISPGQSNTEAFF. CDR3 DNA: TGCAGCGCAATTTCGCCGGGACAGTCGAACACTGAAGCTTTCTTT.

This chain connects TRBV4-3 to TRBJ1-5, with TRBD1 identical over 7 bases. This CDR3 region has 14 residues. Germline lookup yields CDR1 LGHNA and CDR2 YSLEER. After removal of 2 bases from V and 5 bases from J, the junction contained 3 bases not matched to a gene. In nucleotides, the CDR3 is TGCGCCAGCAGCCAAACAGGGGTGGATCAGCCCCAGCATTTT. Its protein is CASSQTGVDQPQHF.

The chain carries TRBV5-1 and TRBJ2-6, with no clear D. Per the germline V gene, CDR1 is SGHRS and CDR2 is YFSETQ. The ends were cut back, 6 bases at V and 0 bases at J, with 10 bases in the middle. The CDR3 consists of 15 residues. CDR3 sequence reads: CASKDKNSGANVLTF. The DNA of the CDR3 is TGCGCCAGCAAAGACAAAAACTCTGGGGCCAACGTCCTGACTTTC.

There are many counts of this clonotype. The V gene is TRBV6-5, the J gene TRBJ2-1; 12 bases line up with TRBD2. This CDR3 is 17 amino acids long. Germline V gene data show CDR1 as MNHEY and CDR2 as SVGAGI. V was clipped by 2 bases and J by 1 base; unmatched bases: 3. CDR3 sequence (DNA): TGTGCCAGCAGTTACCCGACTAGCGGGAGATCCTACAATGAGCAGTTCTTC. Its translation is CASSYPTSGRSYNEQFF.

This clonotype was seen repeatedly, ten times or more. This chain connects TRBV7-8 to TRBJ2-3; tentatively, D is TRBD2 (6 bases). Trimming removed 3 bases at V and 0 bases at J, with 10 bases between. Germline V gene data show CDR1 as SGHVS and CDR2 as FQNEAQ. This CDR3 region has 15 residues. In nucleotides, the CDR3 is TGTGCCAGCAGCTTTAGCGGACTTAGCACAGATACGCAGTATTTT. Its protein is CASSFSGLSTDTQYF.

The chain joins TRBV29-1 to TRBJ2-1; D is uncertain. Germline V CDR1 and CDR2: SQVTM, ANQGSEA. This CDR3 is 13 amino acids long. V lost 7 bases, J lost 3 bases, and 13 bases lay in between. The CDR3 sequence: CSARTDVYNEQFF. Here the CDR3 DNA reads TGCAGCGCCCGGACGGATGTCTACAATGAGCAGTTCTTC.

The rearrangement uses TRBV20-1 and TRBJ2-6; weak D call: TRBD1 (5 bases). The CDR3 is 16 residues long. Trimming took 5 bases from V and 1 from J, leaving 15 bases between them. CDR1 is DFQATT and CDR2 is SNEGSKA in the germline V gene (reference sequence). As DNA, the CDR3 is TGCAGTGCTCCCAGGACCGGACAATCTGGGGCCAACGTCCTGACTTTC. Protein: CSAPRTGQSGANVLTF.

This clonotype was observed a handful of times. The chain uses TRBV9 and TRBJ2-1; D may match TRBD1 or TRBD2 (5 bases each). CDR1 is SGDLS and CDR2 is YYNGEE in the germline V gene. V lost 0 bases and J lost 0, with 10 bases in between. CDR3 length: 16 amino acids. The CDR3 region has the DNA TGTGCCAGCAGCGTAGCGGGACCGAACTCCTACAATGAGCAGTTCTTC. Its protein product is CASSVAGPNSYNEQFF.

The genes are TRBV7-2 and TRBJ2-4; D unresolved. V lost 3 bases and J lost 6, with 18 bases in between. This CDR3 region has 16 residues. Germline CDR1 and CDR2: SGHTA and FQGNSA. The CDR3 sequence is CASSFLSVGSGNIQYF. The CDR3 region has the DNA TGTGCCAGCAGCTTTCTGAGTGTGGGGTCGGGAAACATTCAGTACTTC. The whole variable domain, filled in from reference TRBV7-2 and TRBJ2-4, reads GAGVSQSPSNKVTEKGKDVELRCDPISGHTALYWYRQSLGQGLEFLIYFQGNSAPDKSGLPSDRFSAERTGGSVSTLTIQRTQQEDSAVYLCASSFLSVGSGNIQYFGAGTRLSVL.

This clonotype appeared many times. CDR3 region: CASSPRASGGYNEQFF. The CDR3 DNA reads as TGTGCCAGCAGTCCCCGGGCTAGCGGGGGATACAATGAGCAGTTCTTC. V is TRBV12-3 or TRBV12-4 and J is TRBJ2-1, with TRBD2 matching 10 bases. This CDR3 region has 16 residues. J was trimmed by 4 bases and V by 5 bases; bases with no gene match: 8.

This rearrangement joins TRBV6-5 to TRBJ1-1, with a tentative D call TRBD1 (5 bases). The CDR3 runs 14 residues. From germline, CDR1 is MNHEY and CDR2 SVGAGI. The V gene lost 0 bases and the J gene lost 5 bases, with 10 bases spanning the gap. In nucleotides, the CDR3 is TGTGCCAGCAGTTACTCGATGTGGACAACTGAAGCTTTCTTT. This sequence encodes CASSYSMWTTEAFF.

This clonotype has a handful of counts. The chain couples TRBV11-2 to TRBJ2-5; 12 bases map to TRBD2. The CDR3 is 14 amino acids. Losses at the gene ends were 8 bases for V and 5 bases for J; bases not matched to a gene: 6. Germline CDR1 SGHAT, CDR2 FQNNGV. CDR3 nucleotide sequence: TGTGCCAGCGGAACTAGCGGGGGGTGGGAGACCCAGTACTTC. As protein: CASGTSGGWETQYF.

This clonotype was detected ten times or more. The chain links TRBV29-1 to TRBJ2-1; 8 nucleotides match TRBD2. Trimming removed 4 bases from V and 6 bases from J; junction bases left unmatched: 5. Germline loops: CDR1 SQVTM, CDR2 ANQGSEA. This CDR3 spans 13 amino acids. The CDR3 DNA reads TGCAGCGTTGGACGGGGGGGCCTCAATGAGCAGTTCTTC. Its protein product is CSVGRGGLNEQFF.

This clonotype was seen repeatedly, ten times or more. Written as DNA, the CDR3 is TGCAGCGCTCAGACAGGCGGCAACACTGAAGCTTTCTTT. Amino acids: CSAQTGGNTEAFF. The genes are TRBV29-1 and TRBJ1-1; a weak D match, TRBD1 (6 bases). The CDR3 is 13 amino acids. Trimming removed 7 bases at V and 2 bases at J, with 14 bases between. In germline, CDR1 is SQVTM, CDR2 ANQGSEA.

V is TRBV30 and J is TRBJ2-7, with 10 bases aligning to TRBD1. The CDR3 is 13 residues long. Germline V gene data show CDR1 as GTSNPN and CDR2 as SVGIG (reference sequence). The J segment lost 5 bases and the V segment lost 3 bases, leaving 4 bases of the junction unmatched. The CDR3 is CAWRQTGGDEQYF. The DNA for the CDR3 is TGTGCCTGGAGGCAGACAGGGGGCGACGAGCAGTACTTC.

The chain recombines TRBV7-9 with TRBJ2-3; 7 positions match TRBD1. The CDR3 spans 16 residues. Per the germline V gene, CDR1 is SEHNR and CDR2 is FQNEAQ (reference sequence). The V gene end was trimmed by 5 bases and the J gene end by 0 bases; junction bases not matched to a gene: 8. The CDR3 spells CASSLPDRISTDTQYF. In DNA form, the CDR3 reads TGTGCCAGCAGCCTCCCGGACAGGATAAGCACAGATACGCAGTATTTT. Full variable domain (missing parts from reference TRBV7-9 and TRBJ2-3): DTGVSQNPRHKITKRGQNVTFRCDPISEHNRLYWYRQTLGQGPEFLTYFQNEAQLEKSRLLSDRFSAERPKGSFSTLEIQRTEQGDSAMYLCASSLPDRISTDTQYFGPGTRLTVL.

This clonotype was counted only a few times. The chain combines TRBV28 with TRBJ1-5; 8 bases are shared with TRBD1. Trimming removed 5 bases from V and 6 bases from J; junction bases left unmatched: 6. Germline loops: CDR1 MDHEN, CDR2 SYDVKM. The CDR3 has 14 residues. CDR3 DNA sequence: TGTGCCAGCAGTACGGACAGGGCGGGTCAGCCCCAGCATTTT. It yields the protein CASSTDRAGQPQHF.

The V gene is TRBV12-3 or TRBV12-4, the J gene TRBJ1-6, with 12 bases matching TRBD1. The ends lost 7 bases at V and 9 bases at J; junction bases unmatched: 4. CDR3 length: 14 residues. The CDR3 spells CASKPGQGASPLHF. The CDR3 bases are TGTGCCAGCAAACCGGGACAGGGGGCTTCACCCCTCCACTTT.

CDR3: CASSLRVSETQYF. Here the CDR3 DNA reads TGTGCCAGCAGCCTCAGGGTTTCGGAGACCCAGTACTTC. The chain carries TRBV11-2 and TRBJ2-5, with D tentatively TRBD1 (5 bases). Germline V lookup: CDR1 SGHAT, CDR2 FQNNGV. This CDR3 has 13 amino acids. V lost 5 bases and J lost 5, with 12 bases in between.

The genes are TRBV6-6 and TRBJ1-1, with a weak D call TRBD1 (6 bases). Trimming removed 8 bases at V and 1 base at J, with 8 bases between. The germline gives CDR1 MNHNY, CDR2 SVGAGI (reference sequence). The CDR3 consists of 12 residues. CDR3 sequence reads: CASRGQNTEAFF. As DNA, the CDR3 is TGTGCCAGCCGGGGACAGAACACTGAAGCTTTCTTT.

The chain recombines TRBV10-3 with TRBJ2-7; a weak D match, TRBD2 (6 bases). Germline-derived CDR1 and CDR2 are ENHRY and SYGVKD. Trimming removed 6 bases from V and 3 bases from J, with 12 bases in between. CDR3 length: 13 amino acids. CDR3 sequence: CAISDLGGYEQYV. Written as DNA, the CDR3 is TGTGCCATCAGCGACCTGGGGGGCTACGAGCAGTACGTC.

The chain recombines TRBV7-8 with TRBJ2-7; TRBD1 matches 9 bases. There are 19 residues in the CDR3. The germline V gene encodes CDR1 SGHVS and CDR2 FQNEAQ. Trimming cost V 5 bases and J 0 bases; bases outside gene matches: 17. This chain's CDR3 is CASSLPGTGLRFSSYEQYV. As DNA, the CDR3 is TGTGCCAGCAGCCTTCCCGGGACAGGGTTACGATTTAGCTCCTACGAGCAGTACGTC.

This rearrangement joins TRBV10-2 to TRBJ1-5; no definite D call. Trimming pared 6 bases from V and 4 bases from J, leaving 13 bases between. Germline V gives CDR1 WSHSY, CDR2 SAAADI. The length of the CDR3 is 14 residues. For the CDR3, the DNA is TGCGCCAGCAGGGGGATCTTGGGGAATCAGCCCCAGCATTTT. Protein: CASRGILGNQPQHF.